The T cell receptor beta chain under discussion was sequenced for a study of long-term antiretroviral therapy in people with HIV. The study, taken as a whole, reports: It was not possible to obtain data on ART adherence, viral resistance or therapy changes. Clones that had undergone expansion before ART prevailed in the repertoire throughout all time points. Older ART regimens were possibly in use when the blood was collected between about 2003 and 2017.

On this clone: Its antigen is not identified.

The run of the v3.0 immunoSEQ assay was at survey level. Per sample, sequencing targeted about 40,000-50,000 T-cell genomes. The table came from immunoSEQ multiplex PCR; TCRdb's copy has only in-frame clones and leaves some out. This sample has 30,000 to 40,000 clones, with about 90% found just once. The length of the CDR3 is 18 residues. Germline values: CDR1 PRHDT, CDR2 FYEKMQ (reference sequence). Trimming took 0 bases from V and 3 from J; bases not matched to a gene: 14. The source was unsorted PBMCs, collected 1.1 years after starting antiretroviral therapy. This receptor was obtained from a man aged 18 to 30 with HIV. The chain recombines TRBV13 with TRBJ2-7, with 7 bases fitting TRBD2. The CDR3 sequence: CASSLGDRGSRSSYEQYF. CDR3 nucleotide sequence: TGTGCCAGCAGCTTAGGGGACCGCGGGAGCCGGTCTAGCTACGAGCAGTACTTC.